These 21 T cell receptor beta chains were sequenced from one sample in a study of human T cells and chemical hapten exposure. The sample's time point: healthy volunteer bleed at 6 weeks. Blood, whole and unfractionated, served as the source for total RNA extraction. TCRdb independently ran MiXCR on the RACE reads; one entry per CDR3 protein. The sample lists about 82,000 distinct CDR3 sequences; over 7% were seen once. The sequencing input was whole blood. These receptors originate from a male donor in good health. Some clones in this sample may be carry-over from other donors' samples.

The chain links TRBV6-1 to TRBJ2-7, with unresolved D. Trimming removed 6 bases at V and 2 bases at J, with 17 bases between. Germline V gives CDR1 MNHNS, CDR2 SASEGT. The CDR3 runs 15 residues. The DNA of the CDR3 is TGTGCCAGCAGGGAAAGGCTAGACCCTACCTACGAGCAGTACTTC. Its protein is CASRERLDPTYEQYF.

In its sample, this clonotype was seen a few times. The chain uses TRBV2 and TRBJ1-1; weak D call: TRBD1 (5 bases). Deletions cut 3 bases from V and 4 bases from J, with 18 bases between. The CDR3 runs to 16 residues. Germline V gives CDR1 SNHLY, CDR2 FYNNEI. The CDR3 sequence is CASSEGGTPKGTEAFF. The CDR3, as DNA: TGTGCCAGCAGTGAGGGAGGGACTCCGAAAGGCACTGAAGCTTTCTTT.

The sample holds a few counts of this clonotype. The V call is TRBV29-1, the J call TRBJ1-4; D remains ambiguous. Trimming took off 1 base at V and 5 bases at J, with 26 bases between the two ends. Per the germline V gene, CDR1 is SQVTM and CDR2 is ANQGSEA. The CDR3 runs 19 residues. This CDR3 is CSVEAIDPKFRGPNEKLFF. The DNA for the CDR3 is TGCAGCGTTGAAGCTATCGACCCCAAATTTAGAGGGCCAAATGAAAAACTGTTTTTT. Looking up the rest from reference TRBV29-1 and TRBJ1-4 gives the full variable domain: SAVISQKPSRDICQRGTSLTIQCQVDSQVTMMFWYRQQPGQSLTLIATANQGSEATYESGFVIDKFPISRPNLTFSTLTVSNMSPEDSSIYLCSVEAIDPKFRGPNEKLFFGSGTQLSVL.

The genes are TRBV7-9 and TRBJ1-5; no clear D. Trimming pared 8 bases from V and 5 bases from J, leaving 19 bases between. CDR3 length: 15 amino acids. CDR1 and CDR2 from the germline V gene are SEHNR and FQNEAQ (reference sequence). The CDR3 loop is CASHRGGPDDQPQHF. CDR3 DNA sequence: TGTGCCAGCCATAGAGGAGGTCCAGACGATCAGCCCCAGCATTTT.

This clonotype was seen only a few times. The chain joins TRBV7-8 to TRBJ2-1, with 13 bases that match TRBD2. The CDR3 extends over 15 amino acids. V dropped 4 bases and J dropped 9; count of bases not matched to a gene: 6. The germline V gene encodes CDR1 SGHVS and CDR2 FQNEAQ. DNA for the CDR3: TGTGCCAGCAGCTCACTAGCGGGAGGGCCCGGTGAGCAGTTCTTC. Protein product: CASSSLAGGPGEQFF.

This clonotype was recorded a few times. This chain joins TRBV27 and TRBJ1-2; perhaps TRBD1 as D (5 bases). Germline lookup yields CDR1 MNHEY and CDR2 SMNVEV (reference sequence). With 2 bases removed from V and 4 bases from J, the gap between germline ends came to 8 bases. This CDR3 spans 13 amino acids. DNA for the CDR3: TGTGCCAGCAGTTTAGCGGGGGGCTATGGCTACACCTTC. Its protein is CASSLAGGYGYTF.

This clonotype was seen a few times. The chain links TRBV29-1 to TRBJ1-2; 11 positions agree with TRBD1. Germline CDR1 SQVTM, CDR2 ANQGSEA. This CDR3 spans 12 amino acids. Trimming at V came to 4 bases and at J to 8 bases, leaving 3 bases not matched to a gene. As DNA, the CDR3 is TGCAGCGTTGGGACAGGGGGCAGGGGCTACACCTTC. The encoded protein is CSVGTGGRGYTF.

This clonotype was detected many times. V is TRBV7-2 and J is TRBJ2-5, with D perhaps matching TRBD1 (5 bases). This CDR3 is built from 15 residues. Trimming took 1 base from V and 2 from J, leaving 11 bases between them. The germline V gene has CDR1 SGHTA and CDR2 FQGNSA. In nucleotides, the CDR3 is TGTGCCAGCAGCTTAGTAACTGACAGACAAGAGACCCAGTACTTC. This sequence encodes CASSLVTDRQETQYF.

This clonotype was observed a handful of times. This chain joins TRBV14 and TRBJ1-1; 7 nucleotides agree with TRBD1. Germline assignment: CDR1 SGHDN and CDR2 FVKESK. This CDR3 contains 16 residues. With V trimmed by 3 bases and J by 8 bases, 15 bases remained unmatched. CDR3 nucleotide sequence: TGTGCCAGCAGCCACGTAAAGCCCTCAATAGGGGGCGAAGCTTTCTTT. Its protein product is CASSHVKPSIGGEAFF. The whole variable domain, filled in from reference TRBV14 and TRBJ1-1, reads EAGVTQFPSHSVIEKGQTVTLRCDPISGHDNLYWYRRVMGKEIKFLLHFVKESKQDESGMPNNRFLAERTGGTYSTLKVQPAELEDSGVYFCASSHVKPSIGGEAFFGQGTRLTVV.

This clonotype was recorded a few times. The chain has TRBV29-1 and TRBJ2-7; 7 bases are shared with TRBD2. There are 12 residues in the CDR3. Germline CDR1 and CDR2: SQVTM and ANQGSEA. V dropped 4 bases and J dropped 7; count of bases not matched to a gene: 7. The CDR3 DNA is TGCAGCGTTGTGGCGGGAGAGGAGGAGCAGTACTTC. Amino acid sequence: CSVVAGEEEQYF.

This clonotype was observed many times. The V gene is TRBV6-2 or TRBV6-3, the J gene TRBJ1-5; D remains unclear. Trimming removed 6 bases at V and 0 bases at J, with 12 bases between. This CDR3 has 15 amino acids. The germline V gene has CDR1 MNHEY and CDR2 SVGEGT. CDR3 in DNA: TGTGCCAGCAGAGACAATGCATATAGCAATCAGCCCCAGCATTTT. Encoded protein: CASRDNAYSNQPQHF.

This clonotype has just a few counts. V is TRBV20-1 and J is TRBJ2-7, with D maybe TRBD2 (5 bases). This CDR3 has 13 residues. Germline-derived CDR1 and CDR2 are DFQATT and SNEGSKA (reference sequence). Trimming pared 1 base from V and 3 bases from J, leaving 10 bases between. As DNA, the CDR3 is TGCAGTGCTAGAGGTGGAGGTAGCTACGAGCAGTACTTC. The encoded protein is CSARGGGSYEQYF.

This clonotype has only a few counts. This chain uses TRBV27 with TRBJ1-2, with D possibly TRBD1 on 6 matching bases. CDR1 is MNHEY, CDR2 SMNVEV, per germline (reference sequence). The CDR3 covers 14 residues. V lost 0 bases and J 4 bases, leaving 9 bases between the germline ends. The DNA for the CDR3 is TGTGCCAGCAGTTTATCTAGGGGGACCTATGGCTACACCTTC. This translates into CASSLSRGTYGYTF.

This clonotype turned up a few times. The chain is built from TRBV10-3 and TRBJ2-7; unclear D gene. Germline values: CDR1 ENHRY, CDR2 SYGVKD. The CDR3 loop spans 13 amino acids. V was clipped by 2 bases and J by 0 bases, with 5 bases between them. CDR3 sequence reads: CAISEPASYEQYF. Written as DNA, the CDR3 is TGTGCCATCAGTGAGCCGGCCTCCTACGAGCAGTACTTC.

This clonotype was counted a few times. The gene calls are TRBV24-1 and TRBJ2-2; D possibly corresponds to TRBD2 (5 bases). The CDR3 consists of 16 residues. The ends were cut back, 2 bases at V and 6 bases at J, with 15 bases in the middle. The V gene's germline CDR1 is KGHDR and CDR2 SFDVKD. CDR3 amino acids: CATSDSRAGKSGELFF. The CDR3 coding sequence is TGTGCCACCAGTGATTCACGCGCCGGGAAGTCCGGGGAGCTGTTTTTT.

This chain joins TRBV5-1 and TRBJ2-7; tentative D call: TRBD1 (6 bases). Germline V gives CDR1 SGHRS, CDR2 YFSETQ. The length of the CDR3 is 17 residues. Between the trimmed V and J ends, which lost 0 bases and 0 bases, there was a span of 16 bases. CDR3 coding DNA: TGCGCCAGCAGCTTGGTGGGGTTACGGGACACCTCCTACGAGCAGTACTTC. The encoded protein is CASSLVGLRDTSYEQYF. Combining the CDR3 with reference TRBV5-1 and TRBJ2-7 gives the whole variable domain KAGVTQTPRYLIKTRGQQVTLSCSPISGHRSVSWYQQTPGQGLQFLFEYFSETQRNKGNFPGRFSGRQFSNSRSEMNVSTLELGDSALYLCASSLVGLRDTSYEQYFGPGTRLTVT.

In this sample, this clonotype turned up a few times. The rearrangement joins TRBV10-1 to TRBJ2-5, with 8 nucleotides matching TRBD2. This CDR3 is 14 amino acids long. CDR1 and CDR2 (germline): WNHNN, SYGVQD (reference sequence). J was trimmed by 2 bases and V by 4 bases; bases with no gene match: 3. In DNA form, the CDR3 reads TGCGCCAGCAGTGCGGGAGGGCCACAAGAGACCCAGTACTTC. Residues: CASSAGGPQETQYF.

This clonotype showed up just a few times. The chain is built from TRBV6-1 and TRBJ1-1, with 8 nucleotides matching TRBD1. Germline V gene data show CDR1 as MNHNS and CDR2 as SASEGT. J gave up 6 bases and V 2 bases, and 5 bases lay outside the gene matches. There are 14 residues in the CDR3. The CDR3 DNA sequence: TGTGCCAGCAGTGAAAGAAGACAGGGGTCTGAAGCTTTCTTT. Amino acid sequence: CASSERRQGSEAFF.

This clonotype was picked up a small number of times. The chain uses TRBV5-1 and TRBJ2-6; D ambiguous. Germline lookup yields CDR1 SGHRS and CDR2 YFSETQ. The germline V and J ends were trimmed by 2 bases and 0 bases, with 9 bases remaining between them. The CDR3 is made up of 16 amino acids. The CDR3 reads CASSFDINSGANVLTF. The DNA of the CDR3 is TGCGCCAGCAGCTTTGACATCAACTCTGGGGCCAACGTCCTGACTTTC.

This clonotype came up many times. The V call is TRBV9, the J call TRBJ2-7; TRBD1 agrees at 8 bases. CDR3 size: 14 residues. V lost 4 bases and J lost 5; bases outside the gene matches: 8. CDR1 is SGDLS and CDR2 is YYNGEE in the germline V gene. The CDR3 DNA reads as TGTGCCAGCAGCCAGGGGCAGGGGGCCAACGAGCAGTACTTC. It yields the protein CASSQGQGANEQYF.

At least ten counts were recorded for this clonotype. The CDR3 nucleotides are TGTGCCAGCAGCCCCCGGGACTGGAGCTCCTACGAGCAGTACTTC. Translation gives CASSPRDWSSYEQYF. The chain combines TRBV27 with TRBJ2-7; perhaps TRBD2 as D (6 bases). The V gene's germline CDR1 is MNHEY and CDR2 SMNVEV (reference sequence). This CDR3 is built from 15 residues. V lost 6 bases to trimming and J lost 0 bases, with 15 bases between them.